These 31 T cell receptor beta chains came from one sample sequenced in a study of tumor and adjacent non-tumor tissue in lung cancer. No cell sorting was done before RNA was extracted from the tissue. More than 3 cm separated this lung sample from the edge of the tumor. Three rounds of nested PCR, following a modified ARM-PCR protocol, produced the TCRbeta library. TCRdb reprocessed the multiplex PCR reads with MiXCR, giving one entry per CDR3 protein. The sample lists about 100,000 distinct CDR3 sequences; 50% to 70% were seen once. The sequenced sample consisted of distant non-tumor lung tissue. The source is a man in his thirties or forties with non-small cell lung cancer.

The V gene is TRBV12-3 or TRBV12-4, the J gene TRBJ1-1, with D possibly matching TRBD1 (5 bases). V was trimmed by 7 bases and J by 8 bases, leaving 11 bases between them. The CDR3 consists of 11 residues. The CDR3 DNA is TGTGCCAGCACCGACAGAGTAGAAGCTTTCTTT. Residues: CASTDRVEAFF.

This clonotype was observed many times. This chain links TRBV29-1 with TRBJ1-1; the D is unclear. V shed 0 bases and J shed 4 bases, with 12 bases lying between them. This CDR3 is built from 14 residues. CDR1 is SQVTM and CDR2 is ANQGSEA in the germline V gene. DNA of the CDR3: TGCAGCGTTGAAGAAGGTCACTTAGTCACTGAAGCTTTCTTT. This sequence encodes CSVEEGHLVTEAFF.

The sample holds many counts of this clonotype. The rearrangement uses TRBV11-2 and TRBJ2-2; the D gene is possibly TRBD1 (6 bases). This CDR3 has 16 residues. Germline-derived CDR1 and CDR2 are SGHAT and FQNNGV. The V end was cut by 3 bases, the J end by 0 bases, with 11 bases between. The CDR3, as DNA: TGTGCCAGCAGCTTCGACAGGAGGTCGAACACCGGGGAGCTGTTTTTT. Translated, it gives CASSFDRRSNTGELFF.

This clonotype was counted a few times. J is TRBJ2-1 and V is TRBV29-1; weak D call: TRBD2 (5 bases). Germline V gives CDR1 SQVTM, CDR2 ANQGSEA. The length of the CDR3 is 14 residues. The CDR3 DNA follows: TGCGACGTTGAAGACGGCGGAGGATGGTATGAGCAGTTCTTC. This translates into CDVEDGGGWYEQFF.

Worth noting for this clonotype: The junction departs from the called germline gene at one end, perhaps through a read error. The chain uses TRBV11-2 and TRBJ1-2, with D uncertain. Germline assignment: CDR1 SGHAT and CDR2 FQNNGV. The CDR3 has 14 amino acids. The chain's CDR3 is CAGSLVSLNYGYIF. The DNA for the CDR3 is TGTGCCGGCAGCTTAGTTTCTCTTAACTATGGCTACATCTTC.

Note on this clonotype: A much larger clone sits a single nucleotide away, making a read error possible. The rearrangement uses TRBV20-1 and TRBJ1-2, with 7 bases lining up with TRBD1. Germline V gene sequence: CDR1 DFQATT, CDR2 SNEGSKA (reference sequence). The V gene end was trimmed by 6 bases and the J gene end by 4 bases; junction bases not matched to a gene: 20. This CDR3 has 17 amino acids. CDR3 DNA sequence: TGCAGTGCCAAAGAGACGGACAGGCTTGTGGGGGTCTATGGCTACACCTTC. Translating gives CSAKETDRLVGVYGYTF.

The V call is TRBV20-1, the J call TRBJ1-1, with no clear D. V lost 2 bases, J lost 6 bases, and 13 bases lay in between. CDR3 length: 13 residues. Germline V lookup: CDR1 DFQATT, CDR2 SNEGSKA (reference sequence). Here the CDR3 DNA reads TGCAGTGCTAGAACAGATATACACGCTGAAGCTTTCTTT. It specifies CSARTDIHAEAFF.

The chain links TRBV7-9 to TRBJ2-5, with D tentatively TRBD1 or TRBD2 (6 bases each). The CDR3 runs 14 residues. Germline loops: CDR1 SEHNR, CDR2 FQNEAQ (reference sequence). The V end was cut by 5 bases, the J end by 4 bases, with 14 bases between. CDR3 in amino acids: CASSQGTAVETQYF. The CDR3 DNA reads TGTGCCAGCAGCCAGGGGACTGCAGTAGAGACCCAGTACTTC.

This clonotype was picked up a small number of times. The chain carries TRBV21-1 and TRBJ2-7; the table names TRBD1, a call not compared with the DNA. TRBV21-1 is a pseudogene. This CDR3 is 14 amino acids long. The CDR3 region has the DNA TGTGCCAGCAGCCTTCCGGGACAGGGTTACGAGCAGTACTTC. It specifies CASSLPGQGYEQYF.

This sequence joins TRBV20-1 and TRBJ2-2; 8 bases match TRBD1. Germline loops: CDR1 DFQATT, CDR2 SNEGSKA (reference sequence). The V and J ends lost 6 bases and 1 base, in that order; junction bases with no gene match: 4. The CDR3 contains 14 residues. CDR3 sequence reads: CSAETGGNTGELFF. The CDR3 coding sequence is TGCAGTGCGGAAACAGGGGGGAACACCGGGGAGCTGTTTTTT.

CDR3 amino acids: CSAITDKIYGYTF. The CDR3 coding sequence is TGCAGTGCTATCACCGACAAGATCTATGGCTACACCTTC. The J gene is TRBJ1-2, the V gene TRBV20-1; D unclear. Germline loops: CDR1 DFQATT, CDR2 SNEGSKA (reference sequence). Trimming left V 4 bases short and J 4 bases short, with 13 bases between. The CDR3 is 13 amino acids.

Notes on this clonotype: Given a much more abundant clone one base away, this may be a read error. Here the CDR3 DNA reads TGTGCCAGCAGTACTTTCCAGACCGGCAACTATGGCTACACCTTC. Its translation is CASSTFQTGNYGYTF. The rearrangement joins TRBV12-3 or TRBV12-4 to TRBJ1-2, with D unresolved. V was cut by 5 bases and J by 2 bases, with 15 bases left in between. CDR3 length equals 15 residues.

This clonotype was picked up a small number of times. At one of its ends the junction is not consistent with the germline gene, which may arise from a read error. The chain links TRBV6-5 to TRBJ2-1, with 8 nucleotides matching TRBD2. Germline V gene sequence: CDR1 MNHEY, CDR2 SVGAGI. There are 12 residues in the CDR3. The DNA for the CDR3 is TGTACCAGCGGGGGAGTCTACAATGAGCAGTTCTTC. Translation: CTSGGVYNEQFF.

The chain employs TRBV11-2 and TRBJ1-2, with D uncertain. V was shortened by 10 bases and J by 4 bases, with 31 bases between the two germline ends. The CDR3 is 18 amino acids. Per the germline V gene, CDR1 is SGHAT and CDR2 is FQNNGV. This chain's CDR3 is CANRSIPKKGMASYGYTF. The CDR3 DNA follows: TGTGCCAACAGATCAATCCCGAAGAAGGGTATGGCTAGCTATGGCTACACCTTC.

With respect to this clonotype: The junction shows a germline mismatch at one end, possibly a read error. This chain links TRBV4-1 with TRBJ2-7, with D possibly matching TRBD1 (7 bases). Germline values: CDR1 MGHRA, CDR2 YSYEKL. This CDR3 has 15 amino acids. CDR3 region: CASSQDPGGFYELYF. CDR3 nucleotides: TGCGCCAGCAGCCAAGATCCAGGGGGGTTTTACGAGCTGTACTTC.

Comments on this clonotype: Possible read error: a much larger clone is one base away. The gene calls are TRBV5-5 and TRBJ1-1; a possible D gene is TRBD1 (6 bases). Per the germline V gene, CDR1 is SGHKS and CDR2 is YYEKEE (reference sequence). The CDR3 runs to 17 residues. The CDR3 DNA sequence: TGTGCCAGCAGCTTGGAGTATGGAACAGGGAGAAACACTAAAGCTTTCTTT. Amino acid sequence: CASSLEYGTGRNTKAFF.

On this clonotype: One end of the junction is discordant with germline, which a read error may explain. In DNA form, the CDR3 reads TGCAGTGGTAGAGATACGGTTGGCATCTTGAATGGCTACACGTTC. As protein: CSGRDTVGILNGYTF. The chain is built from TRBV20-1 and TRBJ1-2; D remains ambiguous. Germline loops: CDR1 DFQATT, CDR2 SNEGSKA (reference sequence). The CDR3 loop spans 15 amino acids.

The J gene is TRBJ1-6, the V gene TRBV23-1; no clear D. TRBV23-1 has ORF status, its function being uncertain. This CDR3 region has 15 residues. V lost 2 bases, J lost 3 bases, and 8 bases lay in between. The CDR3: CASSQRTIYNSPLHF. The CDR3, as DNA: TGCGCCAGCAGTCAAAGGACGATCTATAATTCACCCCTCCACTTT.

The chain couples TRBV20-1 to TRBJ2-5; 11 bases align to TRBD2. CDR1 is DFQATT, CDR2 SNEGSKA, per germline (reference sequence). The CDR3 spans 15 residues. CDR3 sequence: CNATSGRTPKETQYF. CDR3 DNA: TGCAATGCCACTAGCGGGAGAACGCCGAAAGAGACCCAGTACTTC.

Concerning this clonotype: The junction shows a germline mismatch at one end, possibly a read error. This chain joins TRBV20-1 and TRBJ1-6; tentative D call: TRBD1 (5 bases). Germline loops: CDR1 DFQATT, CDR2 SNEGSKA (reference sequence). The CDR3 length is 12 residues. The CDR3, as DNA: TGCAGTGCCAGAGGGGCAAATTCACCCCTCCACTTT. Translation: CSARGANSPLHF.

Of note for this clonotype: Germline and junction disagree at one end, which may indicate a read error. The rearrangement uses TRBV11-2 and TRBJ2-7; weak D call: TRBD2 (6 bases). This CDR3 is built from 13 residues. Germline CDR1 reads SGHAT; CDR2 reads FQNNGV. DNA for the CDR3: TGTGTCAGCAGCTTAGAAGGAGGGAGGGAGCAGTACTTC. Amino acid sequence: CVSSLEGGREQYF.

About this clonotype itself: Germline and junction disagree at one end, which may indicate a read error. V is TRBV6-2 or TRBV6-3 and J is TRBJ2-7; tentatively, D is TRBD1 (5 bases). Germline V lookup: CDR1 MNHEY, CDR2 SVGEGT. This CDR3 is 15 amino acids long. CDR3 loop: CASSYSPGSTYVQYF. The CDR3, as DNA: TGTGCCAGCAGTTACTCGCCAGGGTCAACCTACGTGCAGTATTTC.

Remarks on this clonotype: A much larger clone sits a single nucleotide away, making a read error possible. This chain uses TRBV6-2 or TRBV6-3 with TRBJ2-7; D is unresolved. V was cut by 2 bases and J by 2 bases, with 7 bases left in between. The CDR3 runs 13 residues. Germline loops: CDR1 MNHEY, CDR2 SVGEGT. The CDR3: CASSYDQTYEQYF. CDR3 DNA: TGTGCCAGCAGTTACGACCAGACCTACGAGCAGTACTTC.

The V gene is TRBV6-1, the J gene TRBJ1-1; TRBD1 might be the D (5 bases). CDR1 is MNHNS, CDR2 SASEGT, per germline. The CDR3 spans 14 residues. CDR3 sequence reads: CANTEGRVNTEAFF. CDR3 sequence (DNA): TGTGCTAACACTGAGGGACGGGTGAACACTGAAGCTTTCTTT.

The V call is TRBV20-1, the J call TRBJ2-3; D possibly corresponds to TRBD2 (6 bases). Between the trimmed V and J ends, which lost 4 bases and 3 bases, there was a span of 17 bases. Germline CDR1 and CDR2: DFQATT and SNEGSKA (reference sequence). This CDR3 is built from 15 residues. In DNA, the CDR3 is TGCAGTGCTAACTTCCGCGGGGATGGGACAGATACGCAGTATTTT. Amino acids: CSANFRGDGTDTQYF.

On this clonotype itself: A junction end diverges from the germline sequence, so it may reflect a read error. The J gene is TRBJ2-3, the V gene TRBV20-1; D gene ambiguous. This CDR3 contains 14 residues. CDR1 and CDR2 (germline): DFQATT, SNEGSKA (reference sequence). The CDR3: CSASRDLPTETQYF. The CDR3 DNA sequence: TGTAGTGCTAGTCGTGATTTACCTACAGAAACGCAGTATTTT.

The table lists this clonotype with a few counts. This chain connects TRBV7-9 to TRBJ1-2; 7 nucleotides line up with TRBD1. V gave up 5 bases and J gave up 1 base; unmatched junction bases: 7. From germline, CDR1 is SEHNR and CDR2 FQNEAQ (reference sequence). This CDR3 spans 15 amino acids. This CDR3 is CASSQSTGVNYGYTF. CDR3 sequence (DNA): TGTGCCAGCAGCCAGTCCACAGGGGTTAACTATGGCTACACCTTC.

With respect to this clonotype: At one of its ends the junction is not consistent with the germline gene, which may arise from a read error. The CDR3 DNA reads TGTGACAGCAGTGTTTTTGTCTCCTACGAGGAGTACTTC. It yields the protein CDSSVFVSYEEYF. The V call is TRBV6-1, the J call TRBJ2-7; D uncertain. Per the germline V gene, CDR1 is MNHNS and CDR2 is SASEGT. This CDR3 spans 13 amino acids.

Remarks on this clonotype: At one end the junction does not follow the germline gene, possibly because of a read error. This chain links TRBV20-1 with TRBJ1-1; D possibly corresponds to TRBD1 (5 bases). Germline CDR1 DFQATT, CDR2 SNEGSKA (reference sequence). This CDR3 contains 16 residues. The CDR3 DNA follows: TGCAGTGCTAGCCGACAGCCCCTCCCCATGAACAATGAAGCTTTCTTT. It translates to CSASRQPLPMNNEAFF.

In this sample, this clonotype turned up many times. V is TRBV6-2 or TRBV6-3 and J is TRBJ2-6; TRBD1 or TRBD2 may be the D gene (5 bases each). Trimming pared 2 bases from V and 0 bases from J, leaving 14 bases between. Germline CDR1 MNHEY, CDR2 SVGEGT. CDR3 length equals 18 residues. CDR3: CASSYVGDPISGANVLTF. CDR3 bases: TGTGCCAGCAGTTACGTGGGGGACCCCATCTCTGGGGCCAACGTCCTGACTTTC.

The chain combines TRBV11-2 with TRBJ2-7; TRBD2 matches at 7 bases. Germline V CDR1 and CDR2: SGHAT, FQNNGV. The CDR3 is 15 amino acids. The CDR3, as DNA: TGTTCCGGCAGCTTGTCTAACGGGAGGTTACTCGAGCAGTACTTC. Translated: CSGSLSNGRLLEQYF.